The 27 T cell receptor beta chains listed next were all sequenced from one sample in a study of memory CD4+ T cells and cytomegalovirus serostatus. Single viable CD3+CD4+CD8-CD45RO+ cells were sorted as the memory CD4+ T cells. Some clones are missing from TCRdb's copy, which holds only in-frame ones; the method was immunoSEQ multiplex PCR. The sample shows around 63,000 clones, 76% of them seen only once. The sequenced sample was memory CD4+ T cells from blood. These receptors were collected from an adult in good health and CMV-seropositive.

This CDR3 is CASSVAGGDGYGYTF. CDR3 coding DNA: TGTGCCAGCAGCGTAGCCGGGGGCGACGGCTATGGCTACACCTTC. This chain joins TRBV9 and TRBJ1-2; possible D gene TRBD1, 6 bases. This CDR3 region has 15 residues. With 0 bases removed from V and 4 bases from J, the gap between germline ends came to 13 bases. Germline V gene sequence: CDR1 SGDLS, CDR2 YYNGEE.

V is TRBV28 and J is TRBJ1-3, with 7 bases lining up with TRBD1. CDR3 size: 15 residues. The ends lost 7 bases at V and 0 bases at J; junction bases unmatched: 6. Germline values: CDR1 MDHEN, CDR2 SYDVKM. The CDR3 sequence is CASNPGTASGNTIYF. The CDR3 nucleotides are TGTGCCAGCAATCCTGGGACAGCCTCTGGAAACACCATATATTTT.

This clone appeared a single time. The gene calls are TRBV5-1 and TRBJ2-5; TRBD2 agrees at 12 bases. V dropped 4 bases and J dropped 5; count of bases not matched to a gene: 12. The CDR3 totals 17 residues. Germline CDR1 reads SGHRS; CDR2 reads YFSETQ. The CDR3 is CASSQGLAGYLGETQYF. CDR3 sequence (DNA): TGCGCCAGCAGCCAAGGACTAGCGGGGTACCTCGGGGAGACCCAGTACTTC.

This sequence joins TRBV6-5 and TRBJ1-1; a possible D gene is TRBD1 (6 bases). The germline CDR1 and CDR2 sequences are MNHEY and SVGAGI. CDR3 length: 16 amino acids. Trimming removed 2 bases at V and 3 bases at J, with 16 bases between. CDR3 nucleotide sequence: TGTGCCAGCAGTTACACCCGGGGGGGGCCGGACACTGAAGCTTTCTTT. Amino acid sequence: CASSYTRGGPDTEAFF.

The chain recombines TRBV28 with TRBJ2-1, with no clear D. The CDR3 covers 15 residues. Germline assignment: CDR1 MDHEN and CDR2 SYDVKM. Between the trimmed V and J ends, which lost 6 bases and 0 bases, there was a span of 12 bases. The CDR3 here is CASRTTSSSYNEQFF. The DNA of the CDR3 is TGTGCCAGCAGAACGACATCGAGCTCCTACAATGAGCAGTTCTTC.

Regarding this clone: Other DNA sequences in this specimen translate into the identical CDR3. The CDR3 sequence: CASRVGEKLFF. CDR3 DNA sequence: TGTGCCAGCAGGGTTGGGGAAAAACTGTTTTTT. The chain links TRBV6-6 to TRBJ1-4; D is unresolved. The germline V gene encodes CDR1 MNHNY and CDR2 SVGAGI (reference sequence). The V gene lost 6 bases and the J gene lost 8 bases, with 7 bases spanning the gap. The CDR3 totals 11 residues.

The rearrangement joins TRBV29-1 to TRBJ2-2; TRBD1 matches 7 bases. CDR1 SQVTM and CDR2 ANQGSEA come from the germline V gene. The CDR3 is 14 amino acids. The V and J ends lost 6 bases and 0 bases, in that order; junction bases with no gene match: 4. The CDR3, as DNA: TGCAGCGTAGCCGACAGGGCGAACACCGGGGAGCTGTTTTTT. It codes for CSVADRANTGELFF.

The CDR3 protein is CASSRGPRGPGNEQFF. CDR3 coding DNA: TGTGCCAGCAGCCGGGGACCCAGGGGGCCTGGCAATGAGCAGTTCTTC. The rearrangement uses TRBV5-6 and TRBJ2-1; TRBD1 matches at 8 bases. V shed 4 bases and J 6 bases; nucleotides not matched to a gene: 12. Germline V CDR1 and CDR2: SGHDT, YYEEEE. The CDR3 is 16 residues long.

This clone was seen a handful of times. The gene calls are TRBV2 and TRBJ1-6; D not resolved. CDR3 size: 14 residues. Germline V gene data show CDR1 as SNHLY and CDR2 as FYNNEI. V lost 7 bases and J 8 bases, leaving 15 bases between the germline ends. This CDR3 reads CASTRSAGYSPLHF. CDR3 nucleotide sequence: TGTGCCAGCACCAGATCAGCGGGATATTCACCCCTCCACTTT.

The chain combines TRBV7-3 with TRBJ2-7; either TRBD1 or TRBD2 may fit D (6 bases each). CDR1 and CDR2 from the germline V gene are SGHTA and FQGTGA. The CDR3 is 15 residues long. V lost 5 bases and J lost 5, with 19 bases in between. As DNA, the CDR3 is TGTGCCAGCAGCCAAAATCCGGGGGCCCAGAACGAGCAGTACTTC. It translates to CASSQNPGAQNEQYF.

CDR3 sequence (DNA): TGTGCCAGCAGTTCGACAAGGGGCGGGAGCGTCACCGGGGAGCTGTTTTTT. Amino acid sequence: CASSSTRGGSVTGELFF. The genes are TRBV28 and TRBJ2-2; 7 bases are a match to TRBD2. The CDR3 is 17 amino acids. Germline-derived CDR1 and CDR2 are MDHEN and SYDVKM. The ends lost 4 bases at V and 4 bases at J; junction bases unmatched: 12.

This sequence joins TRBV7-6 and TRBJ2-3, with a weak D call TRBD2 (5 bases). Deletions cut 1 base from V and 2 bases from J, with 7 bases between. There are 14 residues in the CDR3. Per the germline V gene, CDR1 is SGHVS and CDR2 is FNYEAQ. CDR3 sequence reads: CASSLEEDTDTQYF. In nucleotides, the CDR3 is TGTGCCAGCAGCTTAGAGGAGGACACAGATACGCAGTATTTT.

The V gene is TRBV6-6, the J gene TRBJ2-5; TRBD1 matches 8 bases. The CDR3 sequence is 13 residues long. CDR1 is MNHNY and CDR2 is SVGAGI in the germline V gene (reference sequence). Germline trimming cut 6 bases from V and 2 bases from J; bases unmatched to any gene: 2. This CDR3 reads CASRDREQETQYF. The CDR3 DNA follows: TGTGCCAGCAGGGACAGGGAACAAGAGACCCAGTACTTC.

The CDR3 loop reads CSVVGSSGRAGEQYF. The CDR3, as DNA: TGCAGCGTTGTTGGTAGTTCGGGGCGGGCGGGCGAGCAGTACTTC. The chain links TRBV29-1 to TRBJ2-7; D may correspond to TRBD1 or TRBD2 (5 bases each). Germline lookup yields CDR1 SQVTM and CDR2 ANQGSEA. The ends were cut back, 4 bases at V and 6 bases at J, with 22 bases in the middle. The CDR3 contains 15 residues.

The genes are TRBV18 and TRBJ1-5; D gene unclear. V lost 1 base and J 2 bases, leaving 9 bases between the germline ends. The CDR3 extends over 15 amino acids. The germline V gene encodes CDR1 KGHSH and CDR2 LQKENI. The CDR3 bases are TGTGCCAGCTCACCACAGGGAGCTGGCAATCAGCCCCAGCATTTT. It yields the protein CASSPQGAGNQPQHF.

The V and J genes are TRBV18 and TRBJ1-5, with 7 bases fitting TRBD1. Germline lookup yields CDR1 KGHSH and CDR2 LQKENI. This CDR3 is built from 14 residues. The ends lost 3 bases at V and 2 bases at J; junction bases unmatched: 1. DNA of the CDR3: TGTGCCAGCTCACCTGGGACAGGCAATCAGCCCCAGCATTTT. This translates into CASSPGTGNQPQHF. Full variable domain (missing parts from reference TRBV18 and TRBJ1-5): NAGVMQNPRHLVRRRGQEARLRCSPMKGHSHVYWYRQLPEEGLKFMVYLQKENIIDESGMPKERFSAEFPKEGPSILRIQQVVRGDSAAYFCASSPGTGNQPQHFGDGTRLSIL.

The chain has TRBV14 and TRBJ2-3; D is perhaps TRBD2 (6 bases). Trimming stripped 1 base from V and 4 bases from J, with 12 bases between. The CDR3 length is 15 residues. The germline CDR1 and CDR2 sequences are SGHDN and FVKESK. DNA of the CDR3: TGTGCCAGCAGCCAAGTACTAGGAGGGGCAGATACGCAGTATTTT. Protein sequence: CASSQVLGGADTQYF.

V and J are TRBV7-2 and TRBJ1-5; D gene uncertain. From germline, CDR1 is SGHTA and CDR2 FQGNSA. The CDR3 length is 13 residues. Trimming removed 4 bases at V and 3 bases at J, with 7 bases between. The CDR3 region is CASSSSSNQPQHF. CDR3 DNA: TGTGCCAGCAGCTCATCCTCCAATCAGCCCCAGCATTTT. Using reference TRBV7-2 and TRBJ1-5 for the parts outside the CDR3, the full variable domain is GAGVSQSPSNKVTEKGKDVELRCDPISGHTALYWYRQSLGQGLEFLIYFQGNSAPDKSGLPSDRFSAERTGGSVSTLTIQRTQQEDSAVYLCASSSSSNQPQHFGDGTRLSIL.

CDR3 residues: CASSGHRGGAGANVLTF. The CDR3 DNA reads as TGCGCCAGCAGCGGCCACAGGGGAGGGGCTGGGGCCAACGTCCTGACTTTC. The V gene is TRBV5-1, the J gene TRBJ2-6; the D gene could be TRBD1 or TRBD2 (7 bases each). The CDR3 has 17 amino acids. The V and J ends lost 4 bases and 2 bases respectively, with 16 bases between them. CDR1 is SGHRS, CDR2 YFSETQ, per germline.

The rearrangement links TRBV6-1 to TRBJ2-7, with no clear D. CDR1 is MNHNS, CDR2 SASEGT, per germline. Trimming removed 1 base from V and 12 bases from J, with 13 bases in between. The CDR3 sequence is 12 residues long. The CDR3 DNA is TGTGCCAGCAGTGAAGGTAGGGCCTCCCTGTACTTC. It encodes CASSEGRASLYF.

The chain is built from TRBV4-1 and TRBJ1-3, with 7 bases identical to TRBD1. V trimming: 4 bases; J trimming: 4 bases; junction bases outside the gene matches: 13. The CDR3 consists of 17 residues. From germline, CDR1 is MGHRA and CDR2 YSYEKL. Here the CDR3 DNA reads TGCGCCAGCAGCCTAGGACAGGCCCGATTGAAGGGAAACACCATATATTTT. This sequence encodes CASSLGQARLKGNTIYF.

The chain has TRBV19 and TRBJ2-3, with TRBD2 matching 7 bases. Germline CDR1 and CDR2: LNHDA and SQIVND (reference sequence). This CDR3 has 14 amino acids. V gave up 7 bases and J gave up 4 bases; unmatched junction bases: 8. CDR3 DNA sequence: TGTGCCAGTAAGGAGGAGGGGAGGGCAGATACGCAGTATTTT. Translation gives CASKEEGRADTQYF.

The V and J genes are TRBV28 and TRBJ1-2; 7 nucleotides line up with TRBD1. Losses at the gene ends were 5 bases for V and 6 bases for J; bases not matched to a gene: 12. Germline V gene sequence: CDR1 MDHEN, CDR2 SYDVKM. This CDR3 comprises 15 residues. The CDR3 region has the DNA TGTGCCAGCAGTACCCAGGGGGGGGAATTCGATGGCTACACCTTC. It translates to CASSTQGGEFDGYTF.

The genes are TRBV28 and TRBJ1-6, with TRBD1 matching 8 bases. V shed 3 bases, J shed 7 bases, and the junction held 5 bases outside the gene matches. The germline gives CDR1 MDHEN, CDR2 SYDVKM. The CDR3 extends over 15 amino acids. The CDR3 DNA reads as TGTGCCAGCAGTTTCCCGACAGGGGTAAATTCACCCCTCCACTTT. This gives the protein CASSFPTGVNSPLHF.

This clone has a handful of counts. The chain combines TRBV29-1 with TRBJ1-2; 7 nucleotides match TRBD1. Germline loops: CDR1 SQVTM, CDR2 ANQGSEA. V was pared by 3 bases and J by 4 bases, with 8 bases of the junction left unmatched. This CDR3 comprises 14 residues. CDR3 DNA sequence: TGCAGCGTTGAGGAGGACAGGAGTTTCTATGGCTACACCTTC. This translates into CSVEEDRSFYGYTF.

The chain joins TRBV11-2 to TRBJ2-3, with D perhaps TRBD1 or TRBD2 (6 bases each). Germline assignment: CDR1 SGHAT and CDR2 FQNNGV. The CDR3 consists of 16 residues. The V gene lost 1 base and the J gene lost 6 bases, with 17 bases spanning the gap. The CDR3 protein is CASSLGPGGAFDTQYF. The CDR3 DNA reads TGTGCCAGCAGCTTAGGCCCCGGGGGCGCGTTCGATACGCAGTATTTT.

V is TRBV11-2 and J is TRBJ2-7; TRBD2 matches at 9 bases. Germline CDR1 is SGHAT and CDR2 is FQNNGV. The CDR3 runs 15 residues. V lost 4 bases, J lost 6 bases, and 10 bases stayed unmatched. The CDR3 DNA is TGTGCCAGCAGCTACCAAATAGCGGGAGTTGGCGAGCAGTACTTC. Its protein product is CASSYQIAGVGEQYF.